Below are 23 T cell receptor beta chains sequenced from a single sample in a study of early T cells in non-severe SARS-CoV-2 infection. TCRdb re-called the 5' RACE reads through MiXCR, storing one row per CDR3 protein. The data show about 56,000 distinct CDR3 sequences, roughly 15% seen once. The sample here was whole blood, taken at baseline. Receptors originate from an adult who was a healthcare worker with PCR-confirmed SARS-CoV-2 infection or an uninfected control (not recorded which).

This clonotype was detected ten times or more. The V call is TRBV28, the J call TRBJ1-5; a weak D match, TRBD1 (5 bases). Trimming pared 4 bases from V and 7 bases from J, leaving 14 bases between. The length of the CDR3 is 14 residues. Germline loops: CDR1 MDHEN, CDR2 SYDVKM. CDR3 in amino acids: CASSSREGGQPQHF. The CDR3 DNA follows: TGTGCCAGCAGTTCCAGGGAAGGTGGCCAGCCCCAGCATTTT.

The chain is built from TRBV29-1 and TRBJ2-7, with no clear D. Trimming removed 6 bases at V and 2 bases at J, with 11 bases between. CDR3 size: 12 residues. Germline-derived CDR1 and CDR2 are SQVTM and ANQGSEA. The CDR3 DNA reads TGCAGCGTCCACAATAAGACCTACGAGCAGTACTTC. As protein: CSVHNKTYEQYF.

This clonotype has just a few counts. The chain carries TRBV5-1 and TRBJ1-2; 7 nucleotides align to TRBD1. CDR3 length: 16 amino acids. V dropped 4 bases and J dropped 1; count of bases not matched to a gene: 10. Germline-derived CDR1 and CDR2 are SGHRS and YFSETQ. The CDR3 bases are TGCGCCAGCAGCCCTCTACCGGGACAGATTAACTATGGCTACACCTTC. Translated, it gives CASSPLPGQINYGYTF.

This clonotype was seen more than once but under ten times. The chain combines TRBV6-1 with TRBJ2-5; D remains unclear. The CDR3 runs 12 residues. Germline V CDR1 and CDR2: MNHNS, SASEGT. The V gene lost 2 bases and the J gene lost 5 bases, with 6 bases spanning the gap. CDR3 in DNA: TGTGCCAGCAGTGAAAGTTGGGAGACCCAGTACTTC. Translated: CASSESWETQYF.

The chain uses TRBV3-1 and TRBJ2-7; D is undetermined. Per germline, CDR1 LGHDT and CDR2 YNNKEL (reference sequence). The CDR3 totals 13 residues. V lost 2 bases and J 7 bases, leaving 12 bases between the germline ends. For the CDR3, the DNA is TGTGCCAGCAGCCAATCCCCAGAAATGGAGCAGTACTTC. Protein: CASSQSPEMEQYF.

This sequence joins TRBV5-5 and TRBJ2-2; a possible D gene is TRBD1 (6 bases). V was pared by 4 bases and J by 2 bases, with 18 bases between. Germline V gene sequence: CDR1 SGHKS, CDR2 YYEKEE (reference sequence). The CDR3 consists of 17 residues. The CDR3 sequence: CASSPYLIRGNTGELFF. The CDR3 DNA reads TGTGCCAGCAGCCCATACCTAATCAGGGGAAACACCGGGGAGCTGTTTTTT.

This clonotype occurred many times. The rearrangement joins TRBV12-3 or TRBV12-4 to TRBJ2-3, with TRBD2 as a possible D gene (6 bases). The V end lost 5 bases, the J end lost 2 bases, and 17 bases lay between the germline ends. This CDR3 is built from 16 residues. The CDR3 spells CASSPSYGGDTDTQYF. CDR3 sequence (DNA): TGTGCCAGCAGTCCCTCGTACGGGGGAGACACAGATACGCAGTATTTT.

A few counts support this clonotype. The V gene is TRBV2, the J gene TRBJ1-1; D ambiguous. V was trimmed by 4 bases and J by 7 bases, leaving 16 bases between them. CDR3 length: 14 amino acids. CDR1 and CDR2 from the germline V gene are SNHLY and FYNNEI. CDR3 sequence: CASSGPAAASEAFF. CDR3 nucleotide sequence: TGTGCCAGCAGTGGCCCGGCGGCAGCCAGTGAAGCTTTCTTT.

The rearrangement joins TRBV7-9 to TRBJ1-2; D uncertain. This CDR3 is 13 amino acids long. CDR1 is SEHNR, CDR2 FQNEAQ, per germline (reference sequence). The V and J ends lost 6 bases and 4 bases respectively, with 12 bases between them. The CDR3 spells CASSLHGSYGYTF. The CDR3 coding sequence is TGTGCCAGCAGTTTACATGGGAGCTATGGCTACACCTTC.

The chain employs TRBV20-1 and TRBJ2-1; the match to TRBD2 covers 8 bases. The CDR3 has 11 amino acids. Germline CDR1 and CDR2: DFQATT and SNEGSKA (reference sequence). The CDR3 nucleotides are TGCAGGGCCGCGGGGGGCCATGAGCAGTTCTTC. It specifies CRAAGGHEQFF.

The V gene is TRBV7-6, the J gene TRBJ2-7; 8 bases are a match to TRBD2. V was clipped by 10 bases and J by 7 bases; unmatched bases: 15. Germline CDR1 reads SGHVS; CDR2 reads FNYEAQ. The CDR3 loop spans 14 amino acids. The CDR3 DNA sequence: TGTGCCACCATCCCCCGGCGGGGGGCGAAGGAGCAGTACTTC. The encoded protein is CATIPRRGAKEQYF.

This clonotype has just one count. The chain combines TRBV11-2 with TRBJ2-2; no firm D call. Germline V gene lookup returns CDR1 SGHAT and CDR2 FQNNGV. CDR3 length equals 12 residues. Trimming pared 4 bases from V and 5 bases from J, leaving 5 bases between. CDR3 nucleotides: TGTGCCAGCAGCTCGCTTACCGGGGAGCTGTTTTTT. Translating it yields CASSSLTGELFF.

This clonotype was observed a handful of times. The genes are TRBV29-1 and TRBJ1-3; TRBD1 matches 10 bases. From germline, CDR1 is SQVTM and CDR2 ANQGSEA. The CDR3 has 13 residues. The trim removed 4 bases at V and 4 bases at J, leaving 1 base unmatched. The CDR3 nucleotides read TGCAGCGTTGGGGACAGGGGAGGAAACACCATATATTTT. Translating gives CSVGDRGGNTIYF.

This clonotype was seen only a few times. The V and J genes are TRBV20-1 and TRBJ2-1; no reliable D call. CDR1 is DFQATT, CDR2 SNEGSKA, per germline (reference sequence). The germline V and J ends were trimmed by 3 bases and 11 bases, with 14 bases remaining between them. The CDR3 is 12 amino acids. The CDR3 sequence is CSASPTERQQFF. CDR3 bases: TGCAGTGCTAGCCCCACGGAGCGACAGCAGTTCTTC.

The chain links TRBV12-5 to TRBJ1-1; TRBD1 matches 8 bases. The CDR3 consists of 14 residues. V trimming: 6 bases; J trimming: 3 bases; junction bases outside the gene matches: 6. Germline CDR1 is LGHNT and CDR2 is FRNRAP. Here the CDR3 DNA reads TGTGCTAGTGGCCCGACAGGGGCGGACACTGAAGCTTTCTTT. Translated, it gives CASGPTGADTEAFF.

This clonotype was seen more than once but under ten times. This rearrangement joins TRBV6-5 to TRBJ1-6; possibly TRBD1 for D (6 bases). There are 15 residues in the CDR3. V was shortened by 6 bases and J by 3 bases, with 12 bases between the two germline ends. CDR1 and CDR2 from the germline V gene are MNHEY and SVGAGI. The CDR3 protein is CASSWGADYNSPLHF. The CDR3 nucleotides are TGTGCCAGCAGCTGGGGGGCGGACTATAATTCACCCCTCCACTTT.

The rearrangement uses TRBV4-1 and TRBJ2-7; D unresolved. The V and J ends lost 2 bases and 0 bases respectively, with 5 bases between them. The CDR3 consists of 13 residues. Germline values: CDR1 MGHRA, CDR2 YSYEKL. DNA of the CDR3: TGCGCCAGCAGCCAACCCAACTCCTACGAGCAGTACTTC. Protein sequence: CASSQPNSYEQYF.

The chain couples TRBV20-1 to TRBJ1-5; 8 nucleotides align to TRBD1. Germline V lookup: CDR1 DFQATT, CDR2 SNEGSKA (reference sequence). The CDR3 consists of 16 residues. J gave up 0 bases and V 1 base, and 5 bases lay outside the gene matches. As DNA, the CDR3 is TGCAGTGCTAGAGGGGCAGGGGGCAATAGCAATCAGCCCCAGCATTTT. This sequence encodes CSARGAGGNSNQPQHF.

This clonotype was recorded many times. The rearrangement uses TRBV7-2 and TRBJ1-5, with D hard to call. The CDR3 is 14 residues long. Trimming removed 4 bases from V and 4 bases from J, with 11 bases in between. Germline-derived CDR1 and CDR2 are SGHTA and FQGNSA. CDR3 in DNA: TGTGCCAGCAGCTCCTACTCCCAGAATCAGCCCCAGCATTTT. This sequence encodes CASSSYSQNQPQHF.

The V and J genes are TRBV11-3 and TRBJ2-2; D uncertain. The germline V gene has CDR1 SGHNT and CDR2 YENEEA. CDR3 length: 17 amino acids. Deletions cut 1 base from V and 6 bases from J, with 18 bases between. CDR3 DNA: TGTGCCAGCAGCTTAGGAGAGAACAGCCCCATATCCGGGGAGCTGTTTTTT. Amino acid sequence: CASSLGENSPISGELFF.

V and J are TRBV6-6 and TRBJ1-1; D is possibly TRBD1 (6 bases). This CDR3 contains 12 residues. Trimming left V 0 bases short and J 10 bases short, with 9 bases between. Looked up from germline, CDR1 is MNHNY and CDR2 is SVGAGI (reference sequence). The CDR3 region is CASSYSQGRAFF. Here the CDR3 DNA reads TGTGCCAGCAGTTACTCACAGGGACGAGCTTTCTTT.

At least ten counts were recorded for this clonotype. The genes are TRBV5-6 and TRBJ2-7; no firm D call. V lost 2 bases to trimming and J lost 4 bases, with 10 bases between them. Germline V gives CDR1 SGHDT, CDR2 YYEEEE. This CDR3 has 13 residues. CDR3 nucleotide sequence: TGTGCCAGCAGCTTCTCGTCGGAATACGAGCAGTACTTC. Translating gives CASSFSSEYEQYF.

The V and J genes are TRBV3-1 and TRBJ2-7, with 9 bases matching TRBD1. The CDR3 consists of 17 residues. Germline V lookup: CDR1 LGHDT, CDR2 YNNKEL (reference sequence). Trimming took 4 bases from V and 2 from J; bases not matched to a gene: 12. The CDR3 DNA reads TGTGCCAGCAGCCCCTACTCCTTAAGACAGGGGGCCTACGAGCAGTACTTC. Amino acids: CASSPYSLRQGAYEQYF.